A selection of T cell receptor beta chains follows, all from one sample in a study of control samples from healthy donors and cancer patients. TCRdb's table, derived via immunoSEQ multiplex PCR, lists solely in-frame clones and lacks some. The sample has about 65,000 clones; approximately 90% are singletons. Sequencing was performed on PBMCs. The receptors originated from a woman aged 45-59 years with colorectal cancer. The CDR3 runs from the conserved cysteine through the conserved F or W. The D gene is left open where the match is weak. Clone size is stated in some rows and not others, as once, few, many or a class when expanded.

>NA|NA|TRBJ1-5|TRBV19|12
CASSMQGRPQHF
TGTGCCAGTAGTATGCAGGGACGGCCCCAGCATTTT
>NA|NA|TRBJ2-3|TRBV2|15
CASSLDQGGVDTQYF
TGTGCCAGCAGTTTGGATCAGGGGGGTGTGGATACGCAGTATTTT
>NA|NA|TRBJ2-2|TRBV13|12
CASSTTGGELFF
TGTGCCAGCAGCACCACGGGTGGGGAGCTGTTTTTT
>TRBD2|NA|TRBJ2-3|TRBV24-1|16
CATSGTSGPYTDTQYF
TGTGCCACCAGTGGAACTAGCGGACCCTACACAGATACGCAGTATTTT
>TRBD2|NA|TRBJ2-7|TRBV9|15
CASSVGGTSFYEQYF
TGTGCCAGCAGCGTAGGAGGGACTAGCTTTTACGAGCAGTACTTC
>NA|NA|TRBJ1-1|TRBV30|18
CAWSRTGSGALMNTEAFF
TGTGCCTGGAGTCGAACCGGATCAGGGGCCCTCATGAACACTGAAGCTTTCTTT
>NA|NA|TRBJ2-5|TRBV29-1|12
CSGDVDQETQYF
TGCAGCGGGGACGTAGACCAAGAGACCCAGTACTTC
>NA|NA|TRBJ1-2|TRBV12-3/TRBV12-4|13
CASSQDSVAGYTF
TGTGCCAGCAGCCAGGACAGCGTCGCTGGCTACACCTTC
>NA|NA|TRBJ1-1|TRBV7-9|14
CASSQGRENTEAFF
TGTGCCAGCAGCCAGGGCAGAGAAAACACTGAAGCTTTCTTT
>NA|NA|TRBJ1-1|TRBV28|10
CASSGLEAFF
TGTGCCAGCAGTGGTCTCGAAGCTTTCTTT
>NA|NA|TRBJ2-5|TRBV29-1|12
CSVVGGGETQYF
TGCAGCGTCGTTGGGGGTGGGGAGACCCAGTACTTC
>NA|NA|TRBJ1-1|TRBV7-8|13
CASSLEENTEAFF
TGTGCCAGCAGCTTAGAGGAGAACACTGAAGCTTTCTTT
>TRBD1|NA|TRBJ1-4|TRBV5-1|16
CASSLGTGGAGEKLFF
TGCGCCAGCAGCTTGGGGACAGGGGGCGCCGGAGAAAAACTGTTTTTT
>NA|NA|TRBJ1-2|TRBV20-1|10
CSASLYGYTF
TGCAGTGCGAGCCTCTATGGCTACACCTTC
>NA|NA|TRBJ2-7|TRBV4-1|13
CASSPTRTGEQYF
TGCGCCAGCAGCCCTACTAGAACAGGCGAGCAGTACTTC
>NA|NA|TRBJ2-2|TRBV19|17
CASRGLRGLSGTGELFF
TGTGCCAGTAGAGGTTTACGGGGTCTCAGCGGCACCGGGGAGCTGTTTTTT
>NA|NA|TRBJ2-3|TRBV5-1|17
CASSLDRDRRGSDTQYF
TGCGCCAGCAGCTTAGACCGGGACCGAAGAGGATCAGATACGCAGTATTTT
>NA|NA|TRBJ1-3|TRBV5-5|18
CASSFYDSGTGSGNTIYF
TGTGCCAGCAGCTTTTACGACTCCGGGACCGGCTCTGGAAACACCATATATTTT
>NA|NA|TRBJ1-6|TRBV12-5|14
CAPGGPLGMPGLHF
TGTGCCCCCGGAGGCCCCCTCGGGATGCCAGGCCTCCACTTT
>TRBD1|NA|TRBJ1-5|TRBV6-5|13
CASRGTGNQPQHF
TGTGCCAGCAGGGGGACAGGCAATCAGCCCCAGCATTTT
>NA|NA|TRBJ1-5|TRBV15|15
CATSRDGRINQPQHF
TGTGCCACCAGCAGGGACGGACGGATCAATCAGCCCCAGCATTTT
>NA|NA|TRBJ2-3|TRBV2|13
CASSALLPDTQYF
TGTGCCAGCAGTGCGCTACTTCCGGATACGCAGTATTTT
>NA|NA|TRBJ2-3|TRBV6-2/TRBV6-3|15
CASSPGASGTDTQYF
TGTGCCAGCAGCCCTGGGGCTAGCGGCACAGATACGCAGTATTTT
>NA|NA|TRBJ2-7|TRBV4-1|14
CASSQDTSGYEQYF
TGCGCCAGCAGCCAAGATACTAGTGGGTACGAGCAGTACTTC
>TRBD2|NA|TRBJ2-1|TRBV11-2|16
CASSFWAGASVHEQFF
TGTGCCAGCAGCTTTTGGGCGGGAGCTTCGGTCCATGAGCAGTTCTTC
>TRBD2|NA|TRBJ2-3|TRBV28|14
CASSLSGSTDTQYF
TGTGCCAGCAGTCTTAGCGGGAGCACAGATACGCAGTATTTT
>TRBD1|NA|TRBJ2-5|TRBV18|15
CASSPVTAGGKTQYF
TGTGCCAGCTCACCAGTTACGGCAGGGGGTAAGACCCAGTACTTC
>TRBD2|NA|TRBJ2-1|TRBV19|19
CASSIGPSGGAMVYNEQFF
TGTGCCAGTAGTATTGGGCCTAGCGGGGGGGCAATGGTCTACAATGAGCAGTTCTTC
>TRBD2|NA|TRBJ2-7|TRBV5-1|20
CASSQTAGLAGGNSPYEQYF
TGCGCCAGCAGCCAGACGGCGGGACTAGCGGGAGGGAATTCCCCCTACGAGCAGTACTTC
>NA|NA|TRBJ2-2|TRBV7-7|16
CASSERAGANTGELFF
TGTGCCAGCAGCGAGAGGGCGGGGGCAAACACCGGGGAGCTGTTTTTT
>TRBD1|NA|TRBJ1-1|TRBV9|15
CASSAARRDRVQAFF
TGTGCCAGCAGCGCCGCCCGCCGGGACAGGGTTCAAGCTTTCTTT
>TRBD1|NA|TRBJ1-2|TRBV6-5|15
CASRPGTGAGYGYTF
TGTGCCAGCAGGCCCGGCACAGGGGCTGGCTATGGCTACACCTTC
>NA|NA|TRBJ2-7|TRBV7-9|14
CASSLGGGQSEQYF
TGTGCCAGCAGCTTAGGGGGCGGGCAGAGCGAGCAGTACTTC
>TRBD1|NA|TRBJ1-4|TRBV19|15
CASSIAGQGNEKLFF
TGTGCCAGTAGTATCGCGGGACAGGGGAATGAAAAACTGTTTTTT
>NA|NA|TRBJ2-7|TRBV7-9|15
CASSLATGHSYEQYF
TGTGCCAGCAGCTTAGCGACCGGACACTCCTACGAGCAGTACTTC
>NA|NA|TRBJ2-7|TRBV7-9|13
CASSLVGGYEQYF
TGTGCCAGCAGCTTAGTCGGTGGCTACGAGCAGTACTTC
>NA|NA|TRBJ2-7|TRBV21-1|17
CASSKVKRKPSSYEQYF
TGTGCCAGCAGCAAAGTGAAGCGGAAGCCTAGCTCCTACGAGCAGTACTTC
>NA|NA|TRBJ2-7|TRBV28|14
CASSGRGGPYEQYF
TGTGCCAGCAGTGGGCGTGGCGGCCCCTACGAGCAGTACTTC
>NA|NA|TRBJ1-4|TRBV28|13
CASSRPRNEKLFF
TGTGCCAGCAGCCGGCCCCGCAATGAAAAACTGTTTTTT
>TRBD2|once|TRBJ2-7|TRBV5-1|16
CASSLAVVAGGYEQYF
TGCGCCAGCAGCTTGGCGGTTGTAGCGGGAGGGTACGAGCAGTACTTC
>TRBD1|NA|TRBJ1-4|TRBV7-9|14
CASSLGGGTKKLFF
TGTGCCAGCAGCTTAGGAGGGGGCACAAAAAAACTGTTTTTT
>TRBD2|NA|TRBJ2-1|TRBV28|14
CASRLAGGLGEQFF
TGTGCCAGCAGACTAGCGGGAGGGCTAGGGGAGCAGTTCTTC